This TCR beta chain was recovered during a study of T-cell reconstitution after alpha-beta-depleted transplantation in children. Unique molecular identifiers were incorporated during preparation of the TCRbeta library. TCRdb used MiXCR to reprocess the PCR reads, holding one entry per CDR3 protein. The sample lists 450,000 to 600,000 distinct CDR3 sequences, 18% occurring once. This CDR3 contains 15 residues. Germline CDR1 and CDR2: SGHKS and YYEKEE (reference sequence). Germline trimming cut 3 bases from V and 1 base from J; bases unmatched to any gene: 6. Points on this clonotype: This may be a read error, as it is one base from a much larger clone.

The chain links TRBV5-5 to TRBJ1-1; 7 nucleotides agree with TRBD1. The sequence derives from a human donor who donated a stem cell graft to a child with acute lymphoblastic leukemia. This specimen consisted of PBMCs from the stem cell graft donor, obtained from the stem cell graft. The CDR3 sequence is CASSSPGQRNTEAFF. Written as DNA, the CDR3 is TGTGCCAGCAGCTCCCCGGGACAGCGGAACACTGAAGCTTTCTTT.